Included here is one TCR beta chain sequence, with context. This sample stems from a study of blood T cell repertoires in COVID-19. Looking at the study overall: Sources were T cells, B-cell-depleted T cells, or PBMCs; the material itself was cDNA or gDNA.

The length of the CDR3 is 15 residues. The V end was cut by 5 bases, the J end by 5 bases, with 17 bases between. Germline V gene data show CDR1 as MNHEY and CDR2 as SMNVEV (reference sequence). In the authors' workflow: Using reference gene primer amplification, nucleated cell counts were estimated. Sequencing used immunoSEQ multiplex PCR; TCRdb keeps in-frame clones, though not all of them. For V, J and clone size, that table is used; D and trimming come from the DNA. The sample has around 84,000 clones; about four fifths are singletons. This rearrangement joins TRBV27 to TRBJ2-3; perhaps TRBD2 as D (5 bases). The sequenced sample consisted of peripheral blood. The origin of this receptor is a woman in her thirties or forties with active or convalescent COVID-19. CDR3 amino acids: CASSLRGRVEDTQYF. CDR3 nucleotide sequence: TGTGCCAGCAGTCTCCGGGGTAGGGTGGAAGATACGCAGTATTTT.